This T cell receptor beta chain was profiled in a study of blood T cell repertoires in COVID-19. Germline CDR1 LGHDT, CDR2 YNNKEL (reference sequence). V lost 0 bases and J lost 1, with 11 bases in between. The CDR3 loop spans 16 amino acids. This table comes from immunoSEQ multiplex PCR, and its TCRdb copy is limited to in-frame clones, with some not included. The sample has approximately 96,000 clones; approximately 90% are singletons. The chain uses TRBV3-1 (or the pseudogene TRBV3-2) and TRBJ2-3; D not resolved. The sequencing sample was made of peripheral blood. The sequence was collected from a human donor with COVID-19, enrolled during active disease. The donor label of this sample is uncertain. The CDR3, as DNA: TGTGCCAGCAGCCAAGATCCGGGTAGAGGCACAGATACGCAGTATTTT. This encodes CASSQDPGRGTDTQYF.